Presented here are 13 T cell receptor beta chains from one specimen sequenced in a study of T-cell memory formation after mild COVID-19. TCRdb used MiXCR to reprocess the 5' RACE reads, holding one entry per CDR3 protein. The sample comprises about 560,000 distinct CDR3 sequences, roughly 20% of which are singletons, and about 8.4% rests with the top ten. Sequencing was carried out using PBMCs or a T cell subset sorted from them (not recorded which). These receptors were taken from an adult woman who had mild COVID-19 (a few samples of this study predate the infection). Cell type and time point are not known.

The CDR3 protein is CASRLNRVGNEQFF. For the CDR3, the DNA is TGCGCCAGCAGGCTAAACAGGGTAGGCAATGAGCAGTTCTTC. This chain connects TRBV4-1 to TRBJ2-1; possibly TRBD1 for D (6 bases). V lost 6 bases and J 6 bases, leaving 15 bases between the germline ends. Looked up from germline, CDR1 is MGHRA and CDR2 is YSYEKL. The CDR3 spans 14 residues.

This clonotype has only a few counts. V and J are TRBV20-1 and TRBJ2-3, with D perhaps matching TRBD2 (7 bases). CDR1 is DFQATT, CDR2 SNEGSKA, per germline (reference sequence). The V end was cut by 0 bases, the J end by 2 bases, with 12 bases between. The CDR3 covers 15 residues. CDR3 region: CSARDGGGPTDTQYF. The DNA for the CDR3 is TGCAGTGCTAGAGACGGCGGGGGCCCCACAGATACGCAGTATTTT.

The gene calls are TRBV7-9 and TRBJ2-7; D could derive from TRBD1 or TRBD2 (6 bases each). Germline CDR1 reads SEHNR; CDR2 reads FQNEAQ (reference sequence). Trimming took off 2 bases at V and 3 bases at J, with 26 bases between the two ends. CDR3 length equals 19 residues. CDR3 coding DNA: TGTGCCAGCAGCTTACCTAATCCGAGGAGGGGGGCTCCGGTCTACGAGCAGTACTTC. The encoded protein is CASSLPNPRRGAPVYEQYF. Using reference TRBV7-9 and TRBJ2-7 for the parts outside the CDR3, the full variable domain is DTGVSQNPRHKITKRGQNVTFRCDPISEHNRLYWYRQTLGQGPEFLTYFQNEAQLEKSRLLSDRFSAERPKGSFSTLEIQRTEQGDSAMYLCASSLPNPRRGAPVYEQYFGPGTRLTVT.

In its sample, this clonotype was seen a few times. This sequence joins TRBV19 and TRBJ1-6, with 11 bases lining up with TRBD1. The ends lost 5 bases at V and 9 bases at J; junction bases unmatched: 6. Germline CDR1 reads LNHDA; CDR2 reads SQIVND (reference sequence). This CDR3 has 15 residues. The DNA for the CDR3 is TGTGCCAGTAGTGCCGGGACAGGGGGAATTTCACCCCTCCACTTT. The encoded protein is CASSAGTGGISPLHF.

The rearrangement joins TRBV4-3 to TRBJ1-2; the D is unclear. Trimming took 0 bases from V and 1 from J, leaving 9 bases between them. The CDR3 length is 15 residues. The germline V gene encodes CDR1 LGHNA and CDR2 YSLEER. CDR3 DNA: TGCGCCAGCAGCCAAGACCTAGCTAATAACTATGGCTACACCTTC. Translation gives CASSQDLANNYGYTF.

This clonotype was recorded a few times. This chain links TRBV27 with TRBJ2-1, with D possibly called TRBD1 or TRBD2 (5 bases each). Trimming pared 2 bases from V and 6 bases from J, leaving 11 bases between. The CDR3 is 14 residues long. CDR1 and CDR2 (germline): MNHEY, SMNVEV (reference sequence). For the CDR3, the DNA is TGTGCCAGCAGTTTAGCGTCGGGGCTCAATGAGCAGTTCTTC. It is translated as CASSLASGLNEQFF.

This chain links TRBV18 with TRBJ2-5; D not certain. From germline, CDR1 is KGHSH and CDR2 LQKENI. The CDR3 loop spans 14 amino acids. V lost 2 bases to trimming and J lost 5 bases, with 12 bases between them. The CDR3 DNA is TGTGCCAGCTCACCAAGGTCAGGCAGGGAGACCCAGTACTTC. Translating it yields CASSPRSGRETQYF.

This clonotype was detected a few times. The chain links TRBV29-1 to TRBJ1-2; maybe TRBD1 (5 bases). Trimming took off 0 bases at V and 2 bases at J, with 7 bases between the two ends. CDR1 is SQVTM, CDR2 ANQGSEA, per germline. This CDR3 has 13 amino acids. CDR3 in amino acids: CSVEDRVNYGYTF. Here the CDR3 DNA reads TGCAGCGTTGAAGACAGGGTCAACTATGGCTACACCTTC.

The sample holds one count of this clonotype. The rearrangement links TRBV7-6 to TRBJ2-1; 9 positions agree with TRBD1. Germline-derived CDR1 and CDR2 are SGHVS and FNYEAQ. V trimming: 4 bases; J trimming: 5 bases; junction bases outside the gene matches: 12. The CDR3 loop spans 17 amino acids. The CDR3, as DNA: TGTGCCAGCAGCTACCCGAGAGGGACAGGGAAGGACAATGAGCAGTTCTTC. It translates to CASSYPRGTGKDNEQFF.

This clonotype has a handful of counts. The V and J genes are TRBV30 and TRBJ2-7; 7 bases are shared with TRBD1. Germline trimming cut 4 bases from V and 2 bases from J; bases unmatched to any gene: 5. Germline V gene data show CDR1 as GTSNPN and CDR2 as SVGIG (reference sequence). The CDR3 runs 13 residues. This chain's CDR3 is CAWTGDSPYEQYF. As DNA, the CDR3 is TGTGCCTGGACCGGGGACAGCCCCTACGAGCAGTACTTC.

The rearrangement uses TRBV10-3 and TRBJ1-5, with D uncertain. V was pared by 7 bases and J by 6 bases, with 10 bases between. CDR3 length: 12 residues. In germline, CDR1 is ENHRY, CDR2 SYGVKD. For the CDR3, the DNA is TGTGCCATCAAGGCAGAGGGTCAGCCCCAGCATTTT. Protein sequence: CAIKAEGQPQHF.

This sequence joins TRBV7-8 and TRBJ2-3; TRBD2 aligns across 13 bases. The J segment lost 7 bases and the V segment lost 4 bases, leaving 8 bases of the junction unmatched. The CDR3 is 16 residues long. Germline V gene sequence: CDR1 SGHVS, CDR2 FQNEAQ. The CDR3 DNA is TGTGCCAGCAGCTCCCGGACTAGCGGGAGAAGGCATACGCAGTATTTT. Protein sequence: CASSSRTSGRRHTQYF.

The chain combines TRBV5-1 with TRBJ2-7; possibly TRBD2 for D (5 bases). In germline, CDR1 is SGHRS, CDR2 YFSETQ. Trimming stripped 5 bases from V and 2 bases from J, with 11 bases between. CDR3 length: 13 amino acids. CDR3 coding DNA: TGCGCCAGCAGAGACGACGGGACCTACGAGCAGTACTTC. It codes for CASRDDGTYEQYF.